The next 23 T cell receptor beta chains were all read from a single sample in a study of T-cell memory formation after mild COVID-19. TCRdb used MiXCR to reprocess the 5' RACE reads, holding one entry per CDR3 protein. The repertoire holds hundreds of thousands of distinct CDR3 sequences, with approximately 15% as singletons. The material sequenced was PBMCs or a T cell subset sorted from them (not recorded which). All receptors derive from a man between 18 and 35 years old who had mild COVID-19 (a few samples of this study predate the infection). Cell type and time point are not known.

The V gene is TRBV7-2, the J gene TRBJ1-2, with a weak D call TRBD1 (5 bases). CDR3 size: 14 residues. CDR1 and CDR2 from the germline V gene are SGHTA and FQGNSA. Trimming shortened V by 4 bases and J by 1 base, and 10 bases separated the two germline ends. The CDR3 is CASSSWGYNYGYTF. The CDR3 DNA reads TGTGCCAGCAGCTCCTGGGGGTATAACTATGGCTACACCTTC. The variable domain in full, with the rest retrieved from reference TRBV7-2 and TRBJ1-2, is GAGVSQSPSNKVTEKGKDVELRCDPISGHTALYWYRQSLGQGLEFLIYFQGNSAPDKSGLPSDRFSAERTGGSVSTLTIQRTQQEDSAVYLCASSSWGYNYGYTFGSGTRLTVV.

V gene TRBV29-1 combines with J gene TRBJ2-2; tentatively, D is TRBD1 (6 bases). V lost 3 bases and J 1 base, leaving 9 bases between the germline ends. Germline-derived CDR1 and CDR2 are SQVTM and ANQGSEA. The CDR3 spans 14 residues. The CDR3 loop is CSVEAGENTGELFF. The CDR3 DNA reads as TGCAGCGTTGAGGCAGGGGAGAACACCGGGGAGCTGTTTTTT.

This chain uses TRBV18 with TRBJ1-5; 7 bases map to TRBD1. V shed 3 bases, J shed 0 bases, and the junction held 14 bases outside the gene matches. The CDR3 runs to 19 residues. From germline, CDR1 is KGHSH and CDR2 LQKENI. In nucleotides, the CDR3 is TGTGCCAGCTCACCGTTACCGGTTCGGGACAGTTATAGCAATCAGCCCCAGCATTTT. Translating it yields CASSPLPVRDSYSNQPQHF.

This clonotype has only a few counts. The chain recombines TRBV2 with TRBJ1-1, with D unresolved. The CDR3 sequence is 14 residues long. Germline loops: CDR1 SNHLY, CDR2 FYNNEI. V lost 3 bases and J 0 bases, leaving 8 bases between the germline ends. The CDR3 is CASSEESMNTEAFF. Written as DNA, the CDR3 is TGTGCCAGCAGTGAGGAGTCCATGAACACTGAAGCTTTCTTT.

Only a few counts were recorded for this clonotype. The chain recombines TRBV9 with TRBJ1-4, with D possibly matching TRBD1 (5 bases). Trimming stripped 3 bases from V and 7 bases from J, with 13 bases between. The germline V gene encodes CDR1 SGDLS and CDR2 YYNGEE. The CDR3 runs 14 residues. The DNA for the CDR3 is TGTGCCAGCAGCGCAGATCTAGGGGTTGAAAAACTGTTTTTT. It yields the protein CASSADLGVEKLFF.

This clonotype was seen a few times. The chain links TRBV5-1 to TRBJ1-3, with TRBD1 identical over 10 bases. This CDR3 is built from 17 residues. V was pared by 1 base and J by 4 bases, with 8 bases of the junction left unmatched. Germline V CDR1 and CDR2: SGHRS, YFSETQ. The CDR3 reads CASSLMGQGNVGNTIYF. As DNA, the CDR3 is TGCGCCAGCAGCTTGATGGGACAGGGGAACGTGGGAAACACCATATATTTT.

Remarks on this clonotype: The DNA is omitted, as the CDR3 cannot be located on it reliably, and the CDR3 follows TCRdb's listing. The CDR3 spells CASSGVAGGINEQLF. The chain links TRBV6-5 to TRBJ2-1; the table's D call TRBD2 went unverified against the DNA. The CDR3 length is 15 residues, termini included. Germline V gives CDR1 MNHEY, CDR2 SVGAGI.

Only a few counts were recorded for this clonotype. V usage is TRBV7-2 and J usage is TRBJ1-2, with D unresolved. The CDR3 runs 13 residues. Germline V gene data show CDR1 as SGHTA and CDR2 as FQGNSA. Trimming stripped 5 bases from V and 4 bases from J, with 11 bases between. The DNA of the CDR3 is TGTGCCAGCAGCGACAACTACAGCTATGGCTACACCTTC. Amino acids: CASSDNYSYGYTF.

This clonotype was found a few times. This chain uses TRBV7-2 with TRBJ2-5; D may correspond to TRBD1 or TRBD2 (7 bases each). V lost 5 bases and J lost 5, with 15 bases in between. This CDR3 has 14 residues. Germline V gene lookup returns CDR1 SGHTA and CDR2 FQGNSA. CDR3 protein: CASSTHQGGETQYF. CDR3 coding DNA: TGTGCCAGCAGCACCCACCAGGGGGGGGAGACCCAGTACTTC.

The chain links TRBV7-9 to TRBJ2-3; D might be TRBD1 (6 bases). The germline CDR1 and CDR2 sequences are SEHNR and FQNEAQ (reference sequence). This CDR3 is built from 15 residues. With 1 base removed from V and 4 bases from J, the gap between germline ends came to 12 bases. CDR3 coding DNA: TGTGCCAGCAGCTTAGGCAGGGGCCGGGCAGATACGCAGTATTTT. This sequence encodes CASSLGRGRADTQYF.

This clonotype was observed at least ten times. V usage is TRBV7-2 and J usage is TRBJ2-1; D call uncertain. With 1 base removed from V and 4 bases from J, the gap between germline ends came to 8 bases. CDR3 size: 14 residues. CDR1 SGHTA and CDR2 FQGNSA come from the germline V gene. CDR3 sequence: CASSLEGSYNEQFF. CDR3 in DNA: TGTGCCAGCAGCTTAGAGGGCTCGTACAATGAGCAGTTCTTC. Drawing the rest from reference TRBV7-2 and TRBJ2-1, the complete variable domain is GAGVSQSPSNKVTEKGKDVELRCDPISGHTALYWYRQSLGQGLEFLIYFQGNSAPDKSGLPSDRFSAERTGGSVSTLTIQRTQQEDSAVYLCASSLEGSYNEQFFGPGTRLTVL.

This clonotype turned up a few times. This chain connects TRBV4-2 to TRBJ2-3; 12 bases map to TRBD2. Trimming cost V 3 bases and J 4 bases; bases outside gene matches: 5. This CDR3 spans 16 amino acids. Germline CDR1 reads LGHNA; CDR2 reads YNFKEQ. CDR3 sequence: CASSQPSGGAADTQYF. The DNA for the CDR3 is TGTGCCAGCAGCCAGCCTAGCGGGGGGGCTGCAGATACGCAGTATTTT.

The chain combines TRBV15 with TRBJ2-4, with 10 bases lining up with TRBD2. This CDR3 contains 16 residues. J lost 7 bases, V lost 0 bases, and 6 bases had no gene match. Germline CDR1 reads LNHNV; CDR2 reads YYDKDF (reference sequence). CDR3 sequence (DNA): TGTGCCACCAGCAGAGAGATAGCGGGGGGATTGAACATTCAGTACTTC. It encodes CATSREIAGGLNIQYF.

This clonotype was seen only a few times. V usage is TRBV4-1 and J usage is TRBJ1-5; D possibly corresponds to TRBD1 (6 bases). Germline-derived CDR1 and CDR2 are MGHRA and YSYEKL. Trimming left V 1 base short and J 6 bases short, with 13 bases between. CDR3 length equals 15 residues. The CDR3 DNA is TGCGCCAGCAGCCAAGCTACAGGGACGGGTCAGCCCCAGCATTTT. It yields the protein CASSQATGTGQPQHF.

The chain is built from TRBV5-1 and TRBJ2-7; 9 bases are shared with TRBD2. The CDR3 contains 16 residues. Germline-derived CDR1 and CDR2 are SGHRS and YFSETQ. V gave up 0 bases and J gave up 2 bases; unmatched junction bases: 6. Written as DNA, the CDR3 is TGCGCCAGCAGCTTGGATCCTAGCGGGGTTACCTACGAGCAGTACTTC. Translated: CASSLDPSGVTYEQYF.

The rearrangement joins TRBV4-3 to TRBJ1-1, with a weak D call TRBD1 (5 bases). Germline-derived CDR1 and CDR2 are LGHNA and YSLEER. The CDR3 runs 15 residues. The V end lost 3 bases, the J end lost 4 bases, and 15 bases lay between the germline ends. The CDR3 protein is CASSHTVAGGTEAFF. CDR3 DNA: TGCGCCAGCAGCCATACAGTGGCCGGGGGCACTGAAGCTTTCTTT.

The chain has TRBV6-2 or TRBV6-3 and TRBJ1-3, with D hard to call. The CDR3 covers 14 residues. Trimming shortened V by 9 bases and J by 0 bases, and 12 bases separated the two germline ends. CDR1 and CDR2 (germline): MNHEY, SVGEGT. The CDR3 DNA follows: TGTGCCAGTCGCCACCCACGCTCTGGAAACACCATATATTTT. Amino acids: CASRHPRSGNTIYF.

The chain carries TRBV5-1 and TRBJ1-1, with D maybe TRBD1 (6 bases). Germline values: CDR1 SGHRS, CDR2 YFSETQ. Trimming shortened V by 5 bases and J by 0 bases, and 14 bases separated the two germline ends. The CDR3 totals 15 residues. This CDR3 reads CASRRQALMNTEAFF. The CDR3 coding sequence is TGCGCCAGCAGGAGACAGGCACTCATGAACACTGAAGCTTTCTTT.

The V gene is TRBV6-5, the J gene TRBJ2-1; TRBD1 aligns across 9 bases. The J segment lost 3 bases and the V segment lost 6 bases, leaving 3 bases of the junction unmatched. The CDR3 has 14 residues. Germline lookup yields CDR1 MNHEY and CDR2 SVGAGI. Here the CDR3 DNA reads TGTGCCAGCAGCAGACAGGGGGGCTACAATGAGCAGTTCTTC. Translating gives CASSRQGGYNEQFF.

This clonotype was detected only a few times. J is TRBJ2-1 and V is TRBV7-6, with 8 bases fitting TRBD2. V gave up 3 bases and J gave up 5 bases; unmatched junction bases: 3. The CDR3 consists of 14 residues. CDR1 and CDR2 from the germline V gene are SGHVS and FNYEAQ. The CDR3 is CASSFTGGDNEQFF. CDR3 sequence (DNA): TGTGCCAGCAGCTTCACGGGAGGGGACAATGAGCAGTTCTTC.

This clonotype has at least ten counts. The gene calls are TRBV5-1 and TRBJ2-5; 7 bases agree with TRBD1. Germline CDR1 SGHRS, CDR2 YFSETQ. V gave up 4 bases and J gave up 5 bases; unmatched junction bases: 5. The CDR3 covers 13 residues. CDR3 nucleotides: TGCGCCAGCAGCCCAGACAGGGTGGAGACCCAGTACTTC. Its translation: CASSPDRVETQYF. The whole variable domain, filled in from reference TRBV5-1 and TRBJ2-5, reads KAGVTQTPRYLIKTRGQQVTLSCSPISGHRSVSWYQQTPGQGLQFLFEYFSETQRNKGNFPGRFSGRQFSNSRSEMNVSTLELGDSALYLCASSPDRVETQYFGPGTRLLVL.

The chain carries TRBV7-8 and TRBJ2-5, with D tentatively TRBD2 (6 bases). The CDR3 is 16 amino acids. Germline values: CDR1 SGHVS, CDR2 FQNEAQ. V was shortened by 2 bases and J by 1 base, with 14 bases between the two germline ends. The CDR3 nucleotides are TGTGCCAGCAGCTTAATCATGGGGGGAATCCAAGAGACCCAGTACTTC. It codes for CASSLIMGGIQETQYF.

V gene TRBV12-2 combines with J gene TRBJ2-3; the table assigns TRBD2, which was not confirmed against the DNA. TRBV12-2 is a known pseudogene. This CDR3 is built from 18 residues. The CDR3, as DNA: TGTGCAAGTCGCTTAGTGATAGTAGCGGGGGAGAAGACAGATACGCAGTATTTT. This sequence encodes CASRLVIVAGEKTDTQYF.